This T cell receptor (beta chain) comes out of a study of Graves' ophthalmopathy and Graves' hyperthyroidism. Points from the study as a whole: Clonotypes were expanded in thyroid at above 0.001 frequency, and most also appeared in blood. Ophthalmopathy progression prediction by the model yielded a sensitivity of 60% to 71% and a specificity of around 72%.

About this clonotype: The antigen remains undetermined.

Germline V gene sequence: CDR1 LNHDA, CDR2 SQIVND (reference sequence). With 1 base removed from V and 11 bases from J, the gap between germline ends came to 11 bases. The CDR3 contains 13 residues. Additional autoimmune diseases, uncontrolled infections, pregnancy or lactation disqualified patients. Thyroid ultrasound, orbital computed tomography, TRAb, serum thyroxine and clinical symptoms formed the basis of diagnosis. RNA served as the template for amplifying TCR beta CDR3 regions. An opening RT-PCR round employed HTBI primers and preceded a second-round multiplex PCR. TCRdb re-derived calls from the multiplex PCR reads in MiXCR, one entry per CDR3 protein. The sample shows hundreds of thousands of distinct CDR3 sequences, 35% to 50% of them seen only once.

The sequencing sample was made of peripheral blood. This chain joins TRBV19 and TRBJ1-4, with no clear D. This TCR came from an adult man with Graves' ophthalmopathy. The CDR3 spells CASSIVNVGKLFF. Written as DNA, the CDR3 is TGTGCCAGTAGTATAGTTAACGTCGGGAAACTGTTTTTT.